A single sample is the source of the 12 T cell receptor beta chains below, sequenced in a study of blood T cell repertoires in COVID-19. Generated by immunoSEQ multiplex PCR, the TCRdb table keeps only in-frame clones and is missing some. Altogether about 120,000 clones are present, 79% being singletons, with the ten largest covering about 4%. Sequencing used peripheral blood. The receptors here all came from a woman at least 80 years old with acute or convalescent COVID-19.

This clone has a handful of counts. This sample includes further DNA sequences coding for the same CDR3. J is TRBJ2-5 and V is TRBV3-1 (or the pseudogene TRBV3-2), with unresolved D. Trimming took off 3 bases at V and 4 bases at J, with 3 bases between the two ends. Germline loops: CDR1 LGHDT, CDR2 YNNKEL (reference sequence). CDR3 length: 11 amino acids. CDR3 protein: CASSQRETQYF. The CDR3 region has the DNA TGTGCCAGCAGCCAGCGAGAGACCCAGTACTTC.

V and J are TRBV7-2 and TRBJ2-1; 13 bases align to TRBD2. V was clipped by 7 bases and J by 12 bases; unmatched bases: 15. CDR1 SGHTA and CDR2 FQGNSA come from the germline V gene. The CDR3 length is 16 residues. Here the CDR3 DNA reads TGTGCCAGCACCCACTCCGGGACTAGCGGGGCAAATAGGCAGTTCTTC. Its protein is CASTHSGTSGANRQFF.

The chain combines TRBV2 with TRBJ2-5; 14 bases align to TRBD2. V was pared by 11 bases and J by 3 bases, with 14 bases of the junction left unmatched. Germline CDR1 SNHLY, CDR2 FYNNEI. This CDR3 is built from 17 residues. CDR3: CASRPGLAGDGKETQYF. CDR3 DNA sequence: TGTGCCTCCCGACCGGGACTAGCGGGGGACGGTAAAGAGACCCAGTACTTC.

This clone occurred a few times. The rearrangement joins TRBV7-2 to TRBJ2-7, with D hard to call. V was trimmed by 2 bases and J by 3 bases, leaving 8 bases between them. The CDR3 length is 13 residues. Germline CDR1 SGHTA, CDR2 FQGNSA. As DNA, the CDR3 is TGTGCCAGCAGCTTACGGTCTTTCTACGAGCAGTACTTC. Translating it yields CASSLRSFYEQYF.

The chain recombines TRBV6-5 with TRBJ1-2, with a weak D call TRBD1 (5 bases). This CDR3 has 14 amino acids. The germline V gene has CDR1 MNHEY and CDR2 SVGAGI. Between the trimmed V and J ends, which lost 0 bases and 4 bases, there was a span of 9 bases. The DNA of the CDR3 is TGTGCCAGCAGTTACTCGAAGACAGTCTATGGCTACACCTTC. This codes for CASSYSKTVYGYTF.

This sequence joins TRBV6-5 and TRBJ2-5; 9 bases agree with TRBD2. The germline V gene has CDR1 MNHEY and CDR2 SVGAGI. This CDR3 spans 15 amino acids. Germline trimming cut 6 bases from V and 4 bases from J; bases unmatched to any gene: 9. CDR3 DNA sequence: TGTGCCAGCAGAGGTGGCGGGAGGGTAGGAGAGACCCAGTACTTC. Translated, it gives CASRGGGRVGETQYF.

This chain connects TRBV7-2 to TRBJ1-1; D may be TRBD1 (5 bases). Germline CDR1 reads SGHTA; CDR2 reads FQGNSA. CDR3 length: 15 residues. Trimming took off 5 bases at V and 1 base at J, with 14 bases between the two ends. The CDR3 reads CASSPDSAGNTEAFF. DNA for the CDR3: TGTGCCAGCAGCCCAGACAGCGCCGGGAACACTGAAGCTTTCTTT.

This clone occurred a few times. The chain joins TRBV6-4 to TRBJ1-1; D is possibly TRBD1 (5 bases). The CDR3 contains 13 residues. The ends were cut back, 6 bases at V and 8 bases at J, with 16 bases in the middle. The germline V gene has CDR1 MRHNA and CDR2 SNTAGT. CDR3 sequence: CASSPDGGGEAFF. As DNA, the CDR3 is TGTGCCAGCAGCCCGGACGGGGGTGGGGAAGCTTTCTTT.

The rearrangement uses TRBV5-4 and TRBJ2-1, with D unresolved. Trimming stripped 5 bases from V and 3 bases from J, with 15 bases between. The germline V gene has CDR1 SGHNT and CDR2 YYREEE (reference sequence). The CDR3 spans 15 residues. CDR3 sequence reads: CASSYSRGVYNEQFF. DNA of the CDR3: TGTGCCAGCAGTTATAGTAGAGGAGTCTACAATGAGCAGTTCTTC.

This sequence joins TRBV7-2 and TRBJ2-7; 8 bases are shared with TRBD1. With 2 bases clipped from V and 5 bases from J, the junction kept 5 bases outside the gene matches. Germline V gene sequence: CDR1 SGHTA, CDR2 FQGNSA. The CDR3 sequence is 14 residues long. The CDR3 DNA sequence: TGTGCCAGCAGCTTACGGACAGGGACCCACGAGCAGTACTTC. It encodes CASSLRTGTHEQYF.

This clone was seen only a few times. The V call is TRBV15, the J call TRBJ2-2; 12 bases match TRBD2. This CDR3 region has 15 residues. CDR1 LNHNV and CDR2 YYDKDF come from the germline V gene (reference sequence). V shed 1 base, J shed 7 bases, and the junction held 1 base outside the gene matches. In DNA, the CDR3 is TGTGCCACCAGCAGAGGGACTAGCGGGGACGGGGAGCTGTTTTTT. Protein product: CATSRGTSGDGELFF. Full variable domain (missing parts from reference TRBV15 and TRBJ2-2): DAMVIQNPRYQVTQFGKPVTLSCSQTLNHNVMYWYQQKSSQAPKLLFHYYDKDFNNEADTPDNFQSRRPNTSFCFLDIRSPGLGDTAMYLCATSRGTSGDGELFFGEGSRLTVL.

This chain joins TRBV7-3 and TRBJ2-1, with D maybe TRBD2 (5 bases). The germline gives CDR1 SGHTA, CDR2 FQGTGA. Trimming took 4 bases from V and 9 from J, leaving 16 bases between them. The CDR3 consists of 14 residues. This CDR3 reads CASSSGLEGGEQFF. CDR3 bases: TGTGCCAGCAGCTCCGGGTTAGAGGGTGGTGAGCAGTTCTTC.